This T cell receptor beta chain is drawn from a study of T cells in Graves' hyperthyroidism and ophthalmopathy. Study details: The blood sample was taken at first diagnosis, before treatment began.

Each diagnosis drew on symptoms, thyroxine, TRAb, thyroid ultrasound and orbital computed tomography findings. Source material for PBMCs was about 10 ml fresh peripheral blood. The V gene lost 3 bases and the J gene lost 5 bases, with 11 bases spanning the gap. The CDR3 loop spans 13 amino acids. Germline-derived CDR1 and CDR2 are LGHDT and YNNKEL (reference sequence). From RNA transcripts, TCR beta CDR3 regions were amplified. The HTBI primer set was used in a first-round RT-PCR of the TCR CDR3. TCRdb called the multiplex PCR reads again in MiXCR, with one record for every CDR3 protein. Among about 370,000 distinct CDR3 sequences listed, roughly 15% were seen once. This clonotype showed up many times.

The chain carries TRBV3-1 and TRBJ2-7; D remains unclear. The sample was blood. This TCR was recovered from a woman in her sixties with Graves' ophthalmopathy. CDR3 protein: CASSQMLSDEQYF. DNA for the CDR3: TGTGCCAGCAGCCAGATGCTTAGTGACGAGCAGTACTTC.